A single sample gave rise to the 8 T cell receptor beta chains below, sequenced in a study of blood T cell repertoires in COVID-19 (dated by TCRdb to about 2020). The protocol used for the library was the immunoSEQ multiplex PCR assay. TCRdb stores this immuneACCESS table with in-frame sequences only. Part of the clones is absent; in the studies checked, under half of the shortfall reflects unresolved V genes, and no reason is known for the rest. The sample data list some 330,000 clones, and 83% of these were observed just once. The ten largest make up about 5.4% of the sample. Source material: PBMCs or T cells enriched from blood (not recorded which). The receptor set was obtained from a woman aged 45-60 years who had recovered from COVID-19.

This chain's CDR3 is CASRTNQPQHF. The DNA of the CDR3 is TGTGCCAGCAGGACTAATCAGCCCCAGCATTTT. V is TRBV28 and J is TRBJ1-5; D gene uncertain. Per germline, CDR1 MDHEN and CDR2 SYDVKM. This CDR3 is built from 11 residues. Trimming stripped 6 bases from V and 4 bases from J, with 4 bases between. Complete variable domain (other parts from reference TRBV28 and TRBJ1-5): DVKVTQSSRYLVKRTGEKVFLECVQDMDHENMFWYRQDPGLGLRLIYFSYDVKMKEKGDIPEGYSVSREKKERFSLILESASTNQTSMYLCASRTNQPQHFGDGTRLSIL.

The V call is TRBV27, the J call TRBJ1-5; D is uncertain. There are 15 residues in the CDR3. Trimming pared 3 bases from V and 5 bases from J, leaving 14 bases between. Germline CDR1 and CDR2: MNHEY and SMNVEV (reference sequence). CDR3 in DNA: TGTGCCAGCAGTTTGCGGGGAAGGAGTGATCAGCCCCAGCATTTT. This codes for CASSLRGRSDQPQHF.

This clone was found once. This chain joins TRBV7-2 and TRBJ2-1; a possible D gene is TRBD2 (5 bases). This CDR3 spans 15 amino acids. The V gene lost 0 bases and the J gene lost 6 bases, with 12 bases spanning the gap. The V gene's germline CDR1 is SGHTA and CDR2 FQGNSA. Here the CDR3 DNA reads TGTGCCAGCAGCTTAGCTGCCGGGATTTTCAATGAGCAGTTCTTC. This encodes CASSLAAGIFNEQFF. The entire variable domain, with the rest obtained from reference TRBV7-2 and TRBJ2-1, is as follows: GAGVSQSPSNKVTEKGKDVELRCDPISGHTALYWYRQSLGQGLEFLIYFQGNSAPDKSGLPSDRFSAERTGGSVSTLTIQRTQQEDSAVYLCASSLAAGIFNEQFFGPGTRLTVL.

The V call is TRBV4-2, the J call TRBJ2-1, with D maybe TRBD2 (5 bases). The CDR3 sequence is 16 residues long. Germline V lookup: CDR1 LGHNA, CDR2 YNFKEQ. The V and J ends lost 3 bases and 2 bases respectively, with 14 bases between them. Here the CDR3 DNA reads TGTGCCAGCAGCCAGGTGTCCCGGGGTACCTACAATGAGCAGTTCTTC. It yields the protein CASSQVSRGTYNEQFF.

The chain is built from TRBV5-1 and TRBJ2-1; 9 nucleotides line up with TRBD2. The CDR3 runs to 15 residues. Germline loops: CDR1 SGHRS, CDR2 YFSETQ. Trimming at V came to 0 bases and at J to 8 bases, leaving 6 bases not matched to a gene. CDR3 coding DNA: TGCGCCAGCAGCTTGGATAGCGGGAGAGGCGATGAGCAGTTCTTC. Its protein is CASSLDSGRGDEQFF.

The V call is TRBV7-9, the J call TRBJ1-4, with D perhaps TRBD1 (5 bases). The CDR3 runs to 17 residues. The V end was cut by 4 bases, the J end by 3 bases, with 18 bases between. The V gene's germline CDR1 is SEHNR and CDR2 FQNEAQ (reference sequence). The CDR3 is CASSSGTGGAANEKLFF. CDR3 in DNA: TGTGCCAGCAGCTCCGGGACCGGCGGGGCGGCTAATGAAAAACTGTTTTTT.

The chain couples TRBV4-3 to TRBJ2-5; tentatively, D is TRBD1 (6 bases). Trimming pared 1 base from V and 5 bases from J, leaving 17 bases between. The CDR3 is made up of 16 amino acids. CDR1 is LGHNA and CDR2 is YSLEER in the germline V gene. The CDR3 DNA sequence: TGCGCCAGCAGCCAAGGTCTACGTAGGGGGACGGAGACCCAGTACTTC. It encodes CASSQGLRRGTETQYF.

This rearrangement joins TRBV12-3 or TRBV12-4 to TRBJ1-2, with D tentatively TRBD1 (6 bases). V was cut by 7 bases and J by 8 bases, with 17 bases left in between. There are 13 residues in the CDR3. Here the CDR3 reads CASTLQGNWGYTF. The CDR3 nucleotides are TGTGCCAGCACCCTTCAGGGGAATTGGGGCTACACCTTC.